The clone carrying this T cell receptor beta chain was detected only a few times. These data originate in a study of blood T cell repertoires in COVID-19. Study-wide background: The origin of the acute and convalescent COVID-19 samples was the United States, Italy and Spain. PBMCs, B-cell-depleted T cells, or T cells provided the cDNA or gDNA that made up the material.

There are 15 residues in the CDR3. Germline CDR1 reads SGDLS; CDR2 reads YYNGEE. Trimming removed 0 bases from V and 8 bases from J; junction bases left unmatched: 9. As handled by the study authors: Reference gene primer amplification gave estimated nucleated cell counts. TCRdb keeps only in-frame clones here, not all; method: immunoSEQ multiplex PCR. V and J calls and clone size are as listed in that table; D and trimming were resolved from the DNA. Of roughly 86,000 clones listed, 75% to 95% are singletons. V gene TRBV9 combines with J gene TRBJ1-2; 8 bases line up with TRBD1. Sequenced sample: peripheral blood. The TCR sequence derives from a woman aged 45-65 years in a cohort sampled during active COVID-19. The DNA for the CDR3 is TGTGCCAGCAGCGTAGGTCAGGGGGCCTCTTCAGGCTACACCTTC. Amino acid sequence: CASSVGQGASSGYTF.